The 17 T cell receptor beta chains below all came from one sample that was sequenced in a study of identical twins. One entry per CDR3 protein, called by TCRdb with MiXCR from the 5' RACE reads. The repertoire consists of some 1,700,000 distinct CDR3 sequences, with about 31% occurring once and the leading ten covering 0.25% to 0.3%. The sequencing sample was made of cord blood. Source of these receptors: a newborn girl in good health.

This clonotype was counted between two and nine times. V is TRBV20-1 and J is TRBJ2-1, with TRBD2 matching 7 bases. V lost 6 bases and J lost 3; bases outside the gene matches: 5. This CDR3 is 13 amino acids long. Germline CDR1 is DFQATT and CDR2 is SNEGSKA (reference sequence). CDR3 nucleotide sequence: TGCAGTGCACCGCCTAGCGGCTACAATGAGCAGTTCTTC. It translates to CSAPPSGYNEQFF.

The sample holds a few counts of this clonotype. The chain couples TRBV6-1 to TRBJ2-5; D is unclear. This CDR3 comprises 14 residues. CDR1 is MNHNS, CDR2 SASEGT, per germline. V was clipped by 1 base and J by 4 bases, with 10 bases between them. The CDR3 DNA reads as TGTGCCAGCAGTGAAGTTGCTGGCCCAGAGACCCAGTACTTC. Translated, it gives CASSEVAGPETQYF.

The V call is TRBV9, the J call TRBJ1-6; TRBD1 is a possible D gene (6 bases). The CDR3 is made up of 15 amino acids. Trimming removed 0 bases at V and 7 bases at J, with 11 bases between. Germline V gives CDR1 SGDLS, CDR2 YYNGEE. The CDR3 protein is CASSVEAGDNSPLHF. The CDR3 nucleotides are TGTGCCAGCAGCGTAGAAGCAGGGGACAATTCACCCCTCCACTTT.

Only a few counts were recorded for this clonotype. The V call is TRBV12-3 or TRBV12-4, the J call TRBJ2-7; no reliable D call. V was cut by 6 bases and J by 0 bases, with 12 bases left in between. This CDR3 has 14 amino acids. The CDR3, as DNA: TGTGCCAGCAGCAACAACGGGTTCTCCTACGAGCAGTACTTC. It specifies CASSNNGFSYEQYF.

This clonotype appeared once. The chain couples TRBV5-4 to TRBJ1-2, with D possibly matching TRBD1 (5 bases). V was shortened by 2 bases and J by 8 bases, with 16 bases between the two germline ends. The germline CDR1 and CDR2 sequences are SGHNT and YYREEE (reference sequence). There are 14 residues in the CDR3. The CDR3 DNA follows: TGTGCCAGCAGCTTAAGGGGACCGCGCAGGGGCTACACCTTC. Protein product: CASSLRGPRRGYTF.

The V call is TRBV20-1, the J call TRBJ2-7, with a weak D call TRBD1 (6 bases). The ends were cut back, 6 bases at V and 1 base at J, with 13 bases in the middle. The germline V gene encodes CDR1 DFQATT and CDR2 SNEGSKA (reference sequence). There are 13 residues in the CDR3. CDR3 loop: CSAFGDKSYEQYF. The CDR3 DNA sequence: TGCAGTGCCTTCGGGGACAAATCCTACGAGCAGTACTTC.

This clonotype was observed a handful of times. DNA for the CDR3: TGTGCCGGAACCCATATTGGGACTAGCGGGGGGGCATACAATGAGCAGTACTTC. This gives the protein CAGTHIGTSGGAYNEQYF. The chain combines TRBV12-3 or TRBV12-4 with TRBJ2-1, with TRBD2 matching 16 bases. The J call may be faulty, since TRBJ2-7 better matches the DNA end. The CDR3 extends over 18 amino acids.

J is TRBJ2-1 and V is TRBV7-8, with no clear D. This CDR3 contains 15 residues. The V gene lost 1 base and the J gene lost 2 bases, with 9 bases spanning the gap. Germline CDR1 is SGHVS and CDR2 is FQNEAQ. CDR3 nucleotide sequence: TGTGCCAGCAGCTTAGGTTATGAGACCTACAATGAGCAGTTCTTC. The encoded protein is CASSLGYETYNEQFF.

This clonotype was counted a few times. The V call is TRBV12-3 or TRBV12-4, the J call TRBJ2-3, with D perhaps TRBD1 or TRBD2 (5 bases each). Deletions cut 3 bases from V and 4 bases from J, with 14 bases between. The CDR3 contains 15 residues. The CDR3 spells CASSFWGLRADTQYF. The CDR3 DNA sequence: TGTGCCAGCAGTTTTTGGGGGTTGAGGGCAGATACGCAGTATTTT.

This clonotype was seen only once. The genes are TRBV6-1 and TRBJ1-1; D unresolved. Deletions cut 2 bases from V and 2 bases from J, with 6 bases between. Germline V gene sequence: CDR1 MNHNS, CDR2 SASEGT. CDR3 length equals 13 residues. The CDR3 DNA reads as TGTGCCAGCAGTGAATTATACAACACTGAAGCTTTCTTT. It translates to CASSELYNTEAFF.

CDR3 residues: CARSGEASNEKLFF. In nucleotides, the CDR3 is TGTGCCAGGTCGGGGGAAGCCTCTAATGAAAAACTGTTTTTT. The chain combines TRBV2 with TRBJ1-4, with a tentative D call TRBD1 (5 bases). The ends were cut back, 9 bases at V and 3 bases at J, with 14 bases in the middle. Germline-derived CDR1 and CDR2 are SNHLY and FYNNEI. The CDR3 spans 14 residues.

CDR3 coding DNA: TGTGCCTGGAGTGCCCAGGAGAACACTGAAGCTTTCTTT. It specifies CAWSAQENTEAFF. The chain uses TRBV30 and TRBJ1-1; unclear D gene. The CDR3 covers 13 residues. With 1 base removed from V and 1 base from J, the gap between germline ends came to 7 bases. Per the germline V gene, CDR1 is GTSNPN and CDR2 is SVGIG (reference sequence).

This chain connects TRBV5-6 to TRBJ2-1; D ambiguous. The V end was cut by 8 bases, the J end by 5 bases, with 14 bases between. The CDR3 totals 13 residues. Germline loops: CDR1 SGHDT, CDR2 YYEEEE. For the CDR3, the DNA is TGTGCCAGTCATGAGGTGGAGAACAATGAGCAGTTCTTC. As protein: CASHEVENNEQFF. Together with reference TRBV5-6 and TRBJ2-1, the CDR3 gives the full variable domain: DAGVTQSPTHLIKTRGQQVTLRCSPKSGHDTVSWYQQALGQGPQFIFQYYEEEERQRGNFPDRFSGHQFPNYSSELNVNALLLGDSALYLCASHEVENNEQFFGPGTRLTVL.

The chain carries TRBV28 and TRBJ1-2; a possible D gene is TRBD1 (6 bases). V lost 10 bases, J lost 4 bases, and 13 bases lay in between. The CDR3 is made up of 12 amino acids. Germline V gene sequence: CDR1 MDHEN, CDR2 SYDVKM. This CDR3 reads CAMGGTSYGYTF. The CDR3 DNA sequence: TGTGCCATGGGAGGGACATCCTATGGCTACACCTTC.

The chain recombines TRBV20-1 with TRBJ2-5, with TRBD1 matching 7 bases. V was pared by 4 bases and J by 5 bases, with 4 bases of the junction left unmatched. Germline lookup yields CDR1 DFQATT and CDR2 SNEGSKA (reference sequence). The CDR3 contains 12 residues. The CDR3 spells CSAKTGYETQYF. The CDR3 DNA reads as TGCAGTGCTAAGACAGGGTACGAGACCCAGTACTTC.

A word on this clonotype: Being one base from a much bigger clone, this may be a read error. The chain uses TRBV10-3 and TRBJ2-1; D gene ambiguous. The CDR3 length is 17 residues. CDR1 is ENHRY and CDR2 is SYGVKD in the germline V gene. Trimming shortened V by 0 bases and J by 10 bases, and 22 bases separated the two germline ends. CDR3 sequence (DNA): TGTGCCATCAGTGAGTCGATTTCCCGGCTAGTTGCGAACGAGCAGTTCTTC. As protein: CAISESISRLVANEQFF.

This chain links TRBV27 with TRBJ1-1; possibly TRBD1 for D (5 bases). This CDR3 has 13 amino acids. The V gene lost 1 base and the J gene lost 7 bases, with 10 bases spanning the gap. Germline assignment: CDR1 MNHEY and CDR2 SMNVEV (reference sequence). The CDR3 is CASSLYRGGEAFF. The CDR3 nucleotides read TGTGCCAGCAGTTTATACCGCGGGGGTGAAGCTTTCTTT.